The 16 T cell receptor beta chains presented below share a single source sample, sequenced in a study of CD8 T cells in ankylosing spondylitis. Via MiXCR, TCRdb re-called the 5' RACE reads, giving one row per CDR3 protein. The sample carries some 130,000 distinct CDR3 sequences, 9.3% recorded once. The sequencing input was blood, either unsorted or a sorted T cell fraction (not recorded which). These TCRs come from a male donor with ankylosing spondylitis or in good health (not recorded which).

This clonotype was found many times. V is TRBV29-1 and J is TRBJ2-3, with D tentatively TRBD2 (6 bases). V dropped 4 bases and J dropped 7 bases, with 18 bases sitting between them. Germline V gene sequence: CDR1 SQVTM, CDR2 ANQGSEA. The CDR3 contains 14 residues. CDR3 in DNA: TGCAGCGTTGGGTTAGCCGGAGGGCCGAATACGCAGTATTTT. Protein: CSVGLAGGPNTQYF.

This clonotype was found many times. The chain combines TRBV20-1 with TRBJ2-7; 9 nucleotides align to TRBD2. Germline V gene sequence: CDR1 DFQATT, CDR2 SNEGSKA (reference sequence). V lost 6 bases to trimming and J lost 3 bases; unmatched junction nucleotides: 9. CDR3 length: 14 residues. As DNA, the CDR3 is TGCAGTGCCTCCGGGACTAGCTTCGTCTACGAGCAGTACTTC. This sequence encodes CSASGTSFVYEQYF.

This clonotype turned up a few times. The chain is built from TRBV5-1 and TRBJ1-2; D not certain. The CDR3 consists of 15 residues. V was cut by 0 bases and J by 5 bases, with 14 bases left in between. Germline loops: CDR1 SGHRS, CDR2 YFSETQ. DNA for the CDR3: TGCGCCAGCAGCTTGGATACTCCTCAGGTATATGGCTACACCTTC. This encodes CASSLDTPQVYGYTF.

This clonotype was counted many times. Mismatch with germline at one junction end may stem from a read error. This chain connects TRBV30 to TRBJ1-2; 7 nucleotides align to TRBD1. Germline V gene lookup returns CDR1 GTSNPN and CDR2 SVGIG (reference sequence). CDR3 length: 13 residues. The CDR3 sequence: CAWSLERDSRTYF. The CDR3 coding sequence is TGTGCCTGGAGTCTGGAAAGGGACAGTCGTACGTACTTC.

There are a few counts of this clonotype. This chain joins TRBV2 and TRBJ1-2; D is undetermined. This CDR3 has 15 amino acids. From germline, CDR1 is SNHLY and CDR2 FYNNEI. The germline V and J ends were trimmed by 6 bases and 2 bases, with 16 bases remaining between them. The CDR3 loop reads CASSLQRNENYGYTF. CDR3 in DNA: TGTGCCAGCAGCCTCCAGAGGAACGAAAACTATGGCTACACCTTC.

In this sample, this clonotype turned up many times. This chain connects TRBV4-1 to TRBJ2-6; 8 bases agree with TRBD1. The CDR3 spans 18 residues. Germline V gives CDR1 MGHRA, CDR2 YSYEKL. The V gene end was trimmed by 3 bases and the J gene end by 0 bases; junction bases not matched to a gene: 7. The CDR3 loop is CASSHEGQGYSGANVLTF. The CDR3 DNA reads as TGCGCCAGCAGCCACGAAGGACAGGGATACTCTGGGGCCAACGTCCTGACTTTC.

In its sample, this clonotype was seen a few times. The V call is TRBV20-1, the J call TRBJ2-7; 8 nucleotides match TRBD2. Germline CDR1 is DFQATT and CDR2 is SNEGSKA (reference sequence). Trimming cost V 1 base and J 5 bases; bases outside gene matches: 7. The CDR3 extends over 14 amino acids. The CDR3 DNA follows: TGCAGTGCTAGAGGGCGGGAGGCTACCGACGAGCAGTACTTC. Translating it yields CSARGREATDEQYF.

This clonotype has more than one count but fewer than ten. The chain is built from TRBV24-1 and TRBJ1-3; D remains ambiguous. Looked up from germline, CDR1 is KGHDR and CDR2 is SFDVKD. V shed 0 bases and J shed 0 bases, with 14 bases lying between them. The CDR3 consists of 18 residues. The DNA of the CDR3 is TGTGCCACCAGTGATTTGCGTGTGAGGAGATTCTCTGGAAACACCATATATTTT. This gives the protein CATSDLRVRRFSGNTIYF.

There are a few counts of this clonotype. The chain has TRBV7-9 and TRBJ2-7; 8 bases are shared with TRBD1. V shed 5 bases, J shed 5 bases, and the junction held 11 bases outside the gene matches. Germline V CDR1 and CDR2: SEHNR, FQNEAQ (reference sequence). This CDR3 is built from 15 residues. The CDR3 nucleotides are TGTGCCAGCAGCAAGATAGGACAGGGTGAGGACGAGCAGTACTTC. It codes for CASSKIGQGEDEQYF.

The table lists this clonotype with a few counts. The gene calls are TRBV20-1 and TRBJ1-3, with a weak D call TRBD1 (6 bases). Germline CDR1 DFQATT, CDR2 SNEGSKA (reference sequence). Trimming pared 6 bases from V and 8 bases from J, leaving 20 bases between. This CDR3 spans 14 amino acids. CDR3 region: CSARGDGRGDTIYF. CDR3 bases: TGCAGTGCACGCGGCGACGGAAGGGGGGACACCATATATTTT.

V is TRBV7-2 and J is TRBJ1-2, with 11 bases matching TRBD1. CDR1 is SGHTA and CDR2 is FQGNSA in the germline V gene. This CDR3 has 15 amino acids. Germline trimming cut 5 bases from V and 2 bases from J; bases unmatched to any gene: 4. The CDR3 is CASSTRTGGNYGYTF. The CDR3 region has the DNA TGTGCCAGCAGCACTCGGACAGGGGGCAACTATGGCTACACCTTC. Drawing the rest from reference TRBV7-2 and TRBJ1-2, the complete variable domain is GAGVSQSPSNKVTEKGKDVELRCDPISGHTALYWYRQSLGQGLEFLIYFQGNSAPDKSGLPSDRFSAERTGGSVSTLTIQRTQQEDSAVYLCASSTRTGGNYGYTFGSGTRLTVV.

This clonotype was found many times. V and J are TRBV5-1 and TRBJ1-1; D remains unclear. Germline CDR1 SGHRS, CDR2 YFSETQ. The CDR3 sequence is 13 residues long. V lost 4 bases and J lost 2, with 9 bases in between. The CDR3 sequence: CASSRVENTEAFF. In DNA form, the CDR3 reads TGCGCCAGCAGCCGTGTCGAAAACACTGAAGCTTTCTTT. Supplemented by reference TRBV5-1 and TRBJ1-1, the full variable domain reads KAGVTQTPRYLIKTRGQQVTLSCSPISGHRSVSWYQQTPGQGLQFLFEYFSETQRNKGNFPGRFSGRQFSNSRSEMNVSTLELGDSALYLCASSRVENTEAFFGQGTRLTVV.

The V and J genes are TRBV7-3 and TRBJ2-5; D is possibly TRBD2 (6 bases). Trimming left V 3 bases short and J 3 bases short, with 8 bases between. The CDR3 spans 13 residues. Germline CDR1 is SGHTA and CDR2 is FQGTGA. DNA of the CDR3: TGTGCCAGCAGCTTCGGGAGTAAAGAGACCCAGTACTTC. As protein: CASSFGSKETQYF.

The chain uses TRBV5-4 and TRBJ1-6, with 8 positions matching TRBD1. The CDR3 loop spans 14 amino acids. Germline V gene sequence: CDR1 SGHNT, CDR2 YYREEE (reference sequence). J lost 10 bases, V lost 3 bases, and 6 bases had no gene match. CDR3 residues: CASSSGQGNSPLHF. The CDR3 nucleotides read TGTGCCAGCAGCTCCGGACAGGGCAACTCACCCCTCCACTTT.

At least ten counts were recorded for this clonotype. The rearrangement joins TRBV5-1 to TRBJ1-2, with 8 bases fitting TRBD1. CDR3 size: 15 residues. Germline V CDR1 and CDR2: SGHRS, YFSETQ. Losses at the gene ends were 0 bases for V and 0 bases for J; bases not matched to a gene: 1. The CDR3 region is CASSLGDRTNYGYTF. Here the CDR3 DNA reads TGCGCCAGCAGCTTGGGGGACAGGACTAACTATGGCTACACCTTC.

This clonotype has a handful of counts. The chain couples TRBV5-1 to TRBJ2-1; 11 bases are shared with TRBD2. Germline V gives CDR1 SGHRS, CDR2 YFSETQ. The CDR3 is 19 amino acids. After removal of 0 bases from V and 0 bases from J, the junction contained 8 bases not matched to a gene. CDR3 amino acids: CASSLAGTSGRSSYNEQFF. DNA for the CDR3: TGCGCCAGCAGCTTGGCCGGGACTAGCGGTAGGAGCTCCTACAATGAGCAGTTCTTC.